Listed here are 28 T cell receptor delta chains from one sample, sequenced in a study of gamma-delta chains in newborns, infants, children (dated by TCRdb to between 2019 and 2020). The data were produced on an Illumina MiSeq. Clonotypes were called again by TCRdb from the public reads via CATT, and duplicate nucleotide sequences were then merged into one entry. The sample table shows about 5,200 delta-chain clones, and about 3.5% are seen once. The ten largest clones add up to around 15% of the sample. Sequenced material: blood. The receptors stem from a child who was a newborn, infant or young child, either healthy, febrile or measles-vaccinated (not recorded which).

This clone was seen more than once but under ten times. This is likely an artifact of a read error, given a far larger clone one base away. This sequence joins TRDV2 and TRDJ3, with 11 bases matching TRDD3. CDR1 and CDR2 from the germline V gene are GEAIGNYY and EKD. The CDR3 is 18 amino acids. The DNA of the CDR3 is TGTGCCGGTGACACCGTACTGGGGGATACCTGGGACACCCGACAGATGTTTTTC. Protein: CAGDTVLGDTWDTRQMFF.

The V gene remains uncalled, whereas the J gene is TRDJ3; the table's TRDD3 call for D was not verified on the DNA. CDR3 size: 20 residues. CDR3 sequence (DNA): TGTGCCTTTGCCGGGGGATACGCGATCCTAGGGACCTGGGACACCCGACAGATGTTTTTC. As protein: CAFAGGYAILGTWDTRQMFF.

The genes are TRDV2 and TRDJ3; 12 bases line up with TRDD3. The J gene, absent from TCRdb, was called here by matching the DNA to germline. The CDR3 length is 20 residues. Germline V gene data show CDR1 as GEAIGNYY and CDR2 as EKD. V lost 3 bases and J lost 0; bases outside the gene matches: 8. CDR3: CACDATGGYISSWDTRQMFF. The CDR3 DNA follows: TGTGCCTGTGACGCGACTGGGGGATACATCAGCTCCTGGGACACCCGACAGATGTTTTTC.

This clone was seen a handful of times. The sample carries other DNA sequences with the same CDR3. The CDR3 region is CALGEPSSLLGEFDKLIF. The CDR3 region has the DNA TGTGCTCTTGGGGAACCCTCCTCTCTACTGGGGGAGTTCGATAAACTCATCTTT. The gene calls are TRDV1 and TRDJ1; 9 bases are a match to TRDD3. This CDR3 region has 18 residues. CDR1 and CDR2 (germline): TSWWSYY, QGS. Trimming removed 1 base from V and 4 bases from J; junction bases left unmatched: 13.

This clone was recorded once. The chain links TRAV29/DV5 to TRDJ3; 7 bases are a match to TRDD3. Here the J gene came from matching the DNA to germline, since TCRdb omits it. The CDR3 runs to 20 residues. The ends lost 0 bases at V and 0 bases at J; junction bases unmatched: 12. The germline gives CDR1 NSMFDY, CDR2 ISSIKDK. The CDR3 reads CAASAIGGGLSSWDTRQMFF. CDR3 sequence (DNA): TGTGCAGCAAGCGCAATCGGCGGGGGATTAAGCTCCTGGGACACCCGACAGATGTTTTTC.

This CDR3 reads CACDTVPGGGYSLTAQLFF. The DNA for the CDR3 is TGTGCCTGTGACACCGTTCCGGGAGGGGGATACTCCTTGACAGCACAACTCTTCTTT. The chain employs TRDV2 and TRDJ2; 9 bases match TRDD3. The J gene, not given by TCRdb, was assigned here from a germline match of the nucleotide sequence. V shed 0 bases, J shed 2 bases, and the junction held 12 bases outside the gene matches. The CDR3 runs 19 residues. Germline CDR1 GEAIGNYY, CDR2 EKD.

This clone has just a few counts. The same CDR3 arises from other DNA sequences in this sample as well. The rearrangement joins TRDV2 to TRDJ3; the match to TRDD3 covers 13 bases. This CDR3 has 19 amino acids. J lost 1 base, V lost 2 bases, and 4 bases had no gene match. Germline V gene lookup returns CDR1 GEAIGNYY and CDR2 EKD. The CDR3 DNA follows: TGTGCCTGTGACAAAGTACTGGGGGATACGTCCTGGGACACCCGACAGATGTTTTTC. The encoded protein is CACDKVLGDTSWDTRQMFF.

This clone occurred a few times. With a far larger clone one base away, a read error is the likely cause. This specimen includes other DNA sequences encoding the same CDR3. The V gene is TRDV2, the J gene TRDJ1; 10 positions agree with TRDD3. Germline loops: CDR1 GEAIGNYY, CDR2 EKD. V lost 3 bases and J lost 2; bases outside the gene matches: 2. The length of the CDR3 is 14 residues. The chain's CDR3 is CACDALGDTDKLIF. The CDR3 DNA reads as TGTGCCTGTGACGCACTGGGGGATACCGATAAACTCATCTTT.

By share, this clone counts as large. V usage is TRDV2 and J usage is TRDJ3, with 12 positions matching TRDD3. With V trimmed by 3 bases and J by 0 bases, 14 bases remained unmatched. This CDR3 has 22 residues. Germline-derived CDR1 and CDR2 are GEAIGNYY and EKD. The CDR3 loop is CACDPLLGDTRSSSWDTRQMFF. CDR3 in DNA: TGTGCCTGTGACCCTCTACTGGGGGATACTCGTTCTAGCTCCTGGGACACCCGACAGATGTTTTTC.

This clone has more than one count but fewer than ten. The rearrangement joins TRDV1 to TRDJ2; TRDD3 matches 11 bases. CDR1 is TSWWSYY and CDR2 is QGS in the germline V gene. Trimming at V came to 1 base and at J to 4 bases, leaving 14 bases not matched to a gene. The CDR3 is 20 residues long. In DNA, the CDR3 is TGTGCTCTTGGGGAACCCTTCCTACTCTGGGGGATACTTAGGACAGCACAACTCTTCTTT. Its translation is CALGEPFLLWGILRTAQLFF.

This clone was counted only a few times. The chain links TRDV2 to TRDJ3; perhaps TRDD2 as D (5 bases). CDR3 size: 20 residues. V was clipped by 2 bases and J by 2 bases, with 21 bases between them. The germline V gene encodes CDR1 GEAIGNYY and CDR2 EKD. The DNA for the CDR3 is TGTGCCTGTGACAAAGCGGGCCTACACCTAAGTCCCTGGGACACCCGACAGATGTTTTTC. Translation: CACDKAGLHLSPWDTRQMFF.

Notes on this clone: This sample also contains other DNA sequences that code for the same CDR3. The V and J genes are TRAV29/DV5 and TRDJ3, with 11 nucleotides matching TRDD3. From germline, CDR1 is NSMFDY and CDR2 ISSIKDK. The CDR3 has 22 amino acids. Trimming at V came to 2 bases and at J to 0 bases, leaving 16 bases not matched to a gene. CDR3 DNA sequence: TGTGCAGCAAGTGCCACTACTGGGGGATATAGAGTTAGCTCCTGGGACACCCGACAGATGTTTTTC. It is translated as CAASATTGGYRVSSWDTRQMFF.

This clone was picked up a small number of times. An end of the junction differs from the germline gene, which may be a read error. The identical CDR3 is also encoded by other nucleotide sequences in the sample. J is TRDJ3 and V is TRDV2; D may be TRDD3 (6 bases). Germline CDR1 and CDR2: GEAIGNYY and EKD. The CDR3 covers 21 residues. Written as DNA, the CDR3 is TGTGCCTGTGACACCTGGGGATCGAGGGGGGCAAGCTCCTGGGACACCCGACAGATGTTCTTC. Translation: CACDTWGSRGASSWDTRQMFF.

This clone was seen only once. This rearrangement joins TRDV1 to TRDJ2; TRDD3 agrees at 10 bases. TCRdb carries no J gene annotation; the J gene was assigned here by matching the DNA with germline. V gave up 2 bases and J gave up 0 bases; unmatched junction bases: 6. The CDR3 length is 18 residues. The V gene's germline CDR1 is TSWWSYY and CDR2 QGS. In nucleotides, the CDR3 is TGTGCTCTTGGGGAATCCCCTACTGGGGGATCTTTGACAGCACAACTCTTCTTT. This translates into CALGESPTGGSLTAQLFF.

In this sample, this clone turned up a few times. J is TRDJ2 and V is TRDV2; 10 positions agree with TRDD3. Unmatched junction bases numbered 5, after V lost 3 bases and J lost 5 bases. In germline, CDR1 is GEAIGNYY, CDR2 EKD. The CDR3 sequence is 15 residues long. This CDR3 is CACDSLLGDTAQLFF. DNA for the CDR3: TGTGCCTGTGACTCACTACTGGGGGATACAGCACAACTCTTCTTT.

This clone was observed a handful of times. This chain uses TRAV29/DV5 with TRDJ3, with D possibly matching TRDD3 (6 bases). The germline gives CDR1 NSMFDY, CDR2 ISSIKDK. The CDR3 is 21 residues long. Trimming cost V 3 bases and J 1 base, with 26 bases left between them. The CDR3, as DNA: TGTGCAGCAACCCAATATGCTGGGGCTACGGGACTTTCCTGGGACACCCGACAGATGTTTTTC. It yields the protein CAATQYAGATGLSWDTRQMFF.

In its sample, this clone ranks as medium-sized. The rearrangement uses TRDV2 and TRDJ1; 8 bases are shared with TRDD3. Germline V CDR1 and CDR2: GEAIGNYY, EKD. The CDR3 covers 15 residues. The junction had 6 bases not matched to a gene; V was cut back by 4 bases and J by 0 bases. As DNA, the CDR3 is TGTGCCTGTGATCAACTACTGGGGGACACCGATAAACTCATCTTT. Amino acid sequence: CACDQLLGDTDKLIF.

A few counts support this clone. V and J are TRDV2 and TRDJ2; 8 bases fit TRDD3. Unmatched junction bases numbered 3, after V lost 0 bases and J lost 4 bases. This CDR3 is built from 15 residues. Germline CDR1 and CDR2: GEAIGNYY and EKD. The chain's CDR3 is CACDTGGGWTAQLFF. For the CDR3, the DNA is TGTGCCTGTGACACCGGTGGGGGATGGACAGCACAACTCTTCTTT.

With regard to this clone: The junction does not match germline at one end; this may be a read error. This specimen includes other DNA sequences encoding the same CDR3. The chain has TRDV2 and TRDJ3; 8 bases align to TRDD3. The CDR3 loop spans 17 amino acids. CDR1 is GEAIGNYY, CDR2 EKD, per germline. As DNA, the CDR3 is TGTGCCTGCGACAATACTGGGGGCTCCTGGGACACCCGACAGATGTTTTTC. As protein: CACDNTGGSWDTRQMFF.

CDR3 protein: CACDTGGFSAWDTRQMFF. In nucleotides, the CDR3 is TGTGCCTGTGACACCGGGGGATTCAGCGCCTGGGACACCCGACAGATGTTTTTC. The genes are TRDV2 and TRDJ3, with 7 bases fitting TRDD3. There are 18 residues in the CDR3. The germline V gene encodes CDR1 GEAIGNYY and CDR2 EKD. With V trimmed by 0 bases and J by 2 bases, 6 bases remained unmatched.

This clone was picked up a small number of times. This CDR3 is also generated by other DNA sequences in the sample. This chain links TRDV2 with TRDJ1; D might be TRDD3 (6 bases). V lost 2 bases and J lost 1, with 7 bases in between. This CDR3 is built from 13 residues. Germline CDR1 GEAIGNYY, CDR2 EKD. The DNA for the CDR3 is TGTGCCTGTGACAAGATACGCACCGATAAACTCATCTTT. This encodes CACDKIRTDKLIF.

This clone turned up a few times. Other DNA sequences of this sample code for an identical CDR3. The chain joins TRDV2 to TRDJ3; 10 bases line up with TRDD3. This CDR3 is built from 21 residues. Trimming took 0 bases from V and 0 from J; bases not matched to a gene: 10. Germline loops: CDR1 GEAIGNYY, CDR2 EKD. The CDR3 sequence: CACDTRPYWGIYSWDTRQMFF. DNA of the CDR3: TGTGCCTGTGACACCCGCCCATACTGGGGGATCTACTCCTGGGACACCCGACAGATGTTTTTC.

This clone was detected only a few times. The rearrangement links TRDV3 to TRDJ1; D uncertain. V lost 4 bases and J 0 bases, leaving 0 bases between the germline ends. Per germline, CDR1 TVYSNPD and CDR2 GDNSRS (reference sequence). The CDR3 spans 9 residues. The CDR3 is CAYTDKLIF. CDR3 DNA: TGTGCCTACACCGATAAACTCATCTTT. Using reference TRDV3 and TRDJ1 for the parts outside the CDR3, the full variable domain is CDKVTQSSPDQTVASGSEVVLLCTYDTVYSNPDLFWYRIRPDYSFQFVFYGDNSRSEGADFTQGRFSVKHILTQKAFHLVISPVRTEDSATYYCAYTDKLIFGKGTRVTVEP.

This clone was observed a handful of times. This may stem from a read error, because a much larger clone lies one nucleotide away. This chain connects TRDV2 to TRDJ3; 8 nucleotides match TRDD3. The CDR3 length is 19 residues. CDR1 is GEAIGNYY and CDR2 is EKD in the germline V gene. Here the CDR3 reads CACDTVLGASSRDTRQMFF. The CDR3 coding sequence is TGTGCCTGTGACACCGTACTGGGGGCCAGCTCCCGGGACACCCGACAGATGTTTTTC.

This clone is medium-sized by share. Only one base separates this from a far larger clonotype, so it likely reflects a read error. In the same sample, other DNA sequences code for this CDR3. The J gene is TRDJ1, the V gene TRDV2; the match to TRDD3 covers 8 bases. The V gene end was trimmed by 3 bases and the J gene end by 0 bases; junction bases not matched to a gene: 2. The CDR3 sequence is 14 residues long. In germline, CDR1 is GEAIGNYY, CDR2 EKD. The CDR3 protein is CACDALGDTDKLIF. Written as DNA, the CDR3 is TGTGCCTGTGACGCACTGGGGGACACCGATAAACTCATCTTT.

In the case of this clone: One junction end disagrees with the germline gene, perhaps due to a read error. The CDR3: CACVVGGYASIHYTDRLIF. The DNA for the CDR3 is TGTGCCTGTGTGGTTGGGGGATACGCATCTATTCATTACACCGATAGACTCATCTTT. The chain is built from TRDV2 and TRDJ1; 11 nucleotides match TRDD3. This CDR3 has 19 residues. Germline V lookup: CDR1 GEAIGNYY, CDR2 EKD.

This clone has more than one count but fewer than ten. This chain joins TRDV2 and TRDJ3; 7 bases are shared with TRDD3. The CDR3 loop spans 19 amino acids. V dropped 0 bases and J dropped 0; count of bases not matched to a gene: 7. CDR1 and CDR2 from the germline V gene are GEAIGNYY and EKD. The CDR3 loop is CACDTWGTLSSWDTRQMFF. CDR3 bases: TGTGCCTGTGACACCTGGGGGACGCTGAGCTCCTGGGACACCCGACAGATGTTTTTC.

The V gene is TRDV3, the J gene TRDJ1; D possibly corresponds to TRDD2 (6 bases). Germline V gene lookup returns CDR1 TVYSNPD and CDR2 GDNSRS (reference sequence). This CDR3 is 19 amino acids long. V was clipped by 5 bases and J by 0 bases, with 31 bases between them. Here the CDR3 DNA reads TGTGCCGCCCTTCCGAGCTTATGGGTTCGGGGGCCCTACACCGATAAACTCATCTTT. Translated: CAALPSLWVRGPYTDKLIF.